This TCR beta chain was observed in a study of technical replicates of blood from a few donors. Profiled with immunoSEQ multiplex PCR; TCRdb holds only in-frame clones, not every one. The sample has some 74,000 clones, about 91% seen once. This CDR3 contains 15 residues. The germline V gene has CDR1 MDHEN and CDR2 SYDVKM. The V gene lost 4 bases and the J gene lost 6 bases, with 18 bases spanning the gap. The sequencing sample was made of T cells isolated from PBMCs. This TCR was recovered from a human donor in good health. This chain uses TRBV28 with TRBJ1-1; maybe TRBD1 (5 bases). The CDR3 DNA follows: TGTGCCAGCAGTTATCTTCTGTACCCGGGGGCTGAAGCTTTCTTT. Protein: CASSYLLYPGAEAFF. The variable domain in full, completed from reference TRBV28 and TRBJ1-1, reads DVKVTQSSRYLVKRTGEKVFLECVQDMDHENMFWYRQDPGLGLRLIYFSYDVKMKEKGDIPEGYSVSREKKERFSLILESASTNQTSMYLCASSYLLYPGAEAFFGQGTRLTVV.